The next 9 T cell receptor beta chains were all read from a single sample in a study of patients and donors after allogeneic stem cell transplantation (dated by TCRdb to the early 2020s). The library came from RT-PCR. Sequencing was performed on a NextSeq 550. TCRdb reprocessing: public reads trimmed at Q25 with fastp, clones called with MiXCR, in-frame beta chains kept. Each entry is one CDR3 protein sequence, shown with its most common DNA and genes. The sample includes about a million distinct CDR3 sequences, with more than 15% observed a single time. The ten largest account for roughly 6% of the sample. Sequencing used blood, either unsorted or a sorted T cell fraction (not recorded which). These receptor sequences come from a human donor who was either an allogeneic HSCT recipient or a stem cell or donor lymphocyte infusion donor (not recorded which). It is not recorded whose cells these are; they may come from a transplant donor.

This clonotype was detected a few times. The chain employs TRBV20-1 and TRBJ2-5, with D perhaps matching TRBD2 (6 bases). With 6 bases removed from V and 5 bases from J, the gap between germline ends came to 28 bases. The CDR3 loop spans 17 amino acids. CDR1 and CDR2 (germline): DFQATT, SNEGSKA (reference sequence). This chain's CDR3 is CSAKSVAGLFVGETQYF. As DNA, the CDR3 is TGCAGTGCGAAATCGGTGGCGGGGCTCTTCGTGGGGGAGACCCAGTACTTC.

V gene TRBV15 combines with J gene TRBJ2-7, with 10 positions matching TRBD2. Germline assignment: CDR1 LNHNV and CDR2 YYDKDF (reference sequence). V trimming: 5 bases; J trimming: 5 bases; junction bases outside the gene matches: 3. This CDR3 contains 13 residues. The CDR3 sequence: CATSGLAGDEQYF. The CDR3 nucleotides read TGTGCCACCAGCGGGCTAGCGGGGGACGAGCAGTACTTC. The variable domain in full, completed from reference TRBV15 and TRBJ2-7, reads DAMVIQNPRYQVTQFGKPVTLSCSQTLNHNVMYWYQQKSSQAPKLLFHYYDKDFNNEADTPDNFQSRRPNTSFCFLDIRSPGLGDTAMYLCATSGLAGDEQYFGPGTRLTVT.

This clonotype was found a few times. The chain's CDR3 is CSARVGGNFYNEQFF. CDR3 coding DNA: TGCAGTGCTAGGGTCGGCGGGAACTTCTACAATGAGCAGTTCTTC. The J gene is TRBJ2-1, the V gene TRBV20-1; possible D gene TRBD2, 6 bases. Germline V CDR1 and CDR2: DFQATT, SNEGSKA (reference sequence). The CDR3 loop spans 15 amino acids. V was shortened by 3 bases and J by 3 bases, with 15 bases between the two germline ends.

This chain joins TRBV6-5 and TRBJ1-5; D possibly corresponds to TRBD1 (5 bases). V was trimmed by 0 bases and J by 6 bases, leaving 9 bases between them. The germline V gene has CDR1 MNHEY and CDR2 SVGAGI. This CDR3 comprises 14 residues. CDR3 residues: CASSYSRGGQPQHF. Here the CDR3 DNA reads TGTGCCAGCAGTTACTCTAGGGGCGGTCAGCCCCAGCATTTT.

This sequence joins TRBV5-1 and TRBJ2-1; perhaps D is TRBD1 or TRBD2 (5 bases each). The CDR3 extends over 16 amino acids. Germline CDR1 SGHRS, CDR2 YFSETQ. Trimming stripped 0 bases from V and 4 bases from J, with 14 bases between. The CDR3 coding sequence is TGCGCCAGCAGCTTGGGGACACCTGGGGGATACAATGAGCAGTTCTTC. Translating gives CASSLGTPGGYNEQFF.

The rearrangement links TRBV5-1 to TRBJ2-7; possible D gene TRBD2, 7 bases. The CDR3 loop spans 16 amino acids. Trimming pared 0 bases from V and 4 bases from J, leaving 17 bases between. Germline V lookup: CDR1 SGHRS, CDR2 YFSETQ. CDR3 nucleotides: TGCGCCAGCAGCTTGGCCAGAGGGGGGGAAGCGTACGAGCAGTACTTC. Its translation is CASSLARGGEAYEQYF.

This clonotype came up a few times. The chain couples TRBV7-9 to TRBJ2-5; a possible D gene is TRBD2 (6 bases). The CDR3 is 15 residues long. With 5 bases removed from V and 4 bases from J, the gap between germline ends came to 17 bases. The germline CDR1 and CDR2 sequences are SEHNR and FQNEAQ (reference sequence). CDR3 loop: CASSTLALGGETQYF. CDR3 sequence (DNA): TGTGCCAGCAGCACTCTAGCGTTGGGGGGAGAGACCCAGTACTTC. Based on the CDR3 plus reference TRBV7-9 and TRBJ2-5, the full variable domain is DTGVSQNPRHKITKRGQNVTFRCDPISEHNRLYWYRQTLGQGPEFLTYFQNEAQLEKSRLLSDRFSAERPKGSFSTLEIQRTEQGDSAMYLCASSTLALGGETQYFGPGTRLLVL.

J is TRBJ2-7 and V is TRBV27; the match to TRBD2 covers 10 bases. Germline V gene lookup returns CDR1 MNHEY and CDR2 SMNVEV (reference sequence). The J segment lost 5 bases and the V segment lost 6 bases, leaving 7 bases of the junction unmatched. The CDR3 has 14 amino acids. The CDR3 region has the DNA TGTGCCAGCAGATCAGCGGGAGGGCCCCACGAGCAGTACTTC. This gives the protein CASRSAGGPHEQYF.

The chain joins TRBV20-1 to TRBJ2-5; 9 bases map to TRBD2. The CDR3 is 16 residues long. Trimming cost V 6 bases and J 4 bases; bases outside gene matches: 15. In germline, CDR1 is DFQATT, CDR2 SNEGSKA (reference sequence). The CDR3 loop is CSASILVAGELETQYF. The CDR3 region has the DNA TGCAGTGCCTCTATTCTAGTAGCGGGAGAGTTAGAGACCCAGTACTTC.